Listed below are T cell receptor beta chains from one sample, sequenced in a study of blood T cell repertoires in COVID-19. Some clones are missing from TCRdb's copy, which holds only in-frame ones; the method was immunoSEQ multiplex PCR. Among about 180,000 clones listed, over 75% were seen once. Sequencing was done on a sample of peripheral blood. These receptors were collected from a person aged 70 to 85 with COVID-19, enrolled during active disease. Both conserved end residues are part of each CDR3. D genes are given only for firm matches. For some rows the clone size is stated as once, few or many, or as a class when expanded; others skip it.

TRBJ1-6	.	15	TRBV5-4	.	CASSLSLSYNSPLHF	TGTGCCAGCAGCTTGTCGTTATCCTATAATTCACCCCTCCACTTT
TRBJ2-1	.	15	TRBV5-1	.	CASSSLQGGVNEQFF	TGCGCCAGCAGCTCCCTTCAAGGAGGAGTCAATGAGCAGTTCTTC
TRBJ1-1	.	17	TRBV7-2	.	CASSLGSRRGQAGVAFF	TGTGCCAGCAGCTTAGGGTCCCGCCGTGGGCAGGCGGGAGTAGCTTTCTTT
TRBJ2-6	TRBD1	18	TRBV4-1	.	CASSQEPSGGAGANVLTF	TGCGCCAGCAGCCAAGAGCCGTCAGGGGGCGCTGGGGCCAACGTCCTGACTTTC
TRBJ2-7	.	14	TRBV7-6	.	CASSLGGEGYEQYF	TGTGCCAGCAGCTTAGGGGGAGAAGGCTACGAGCAGTACTTC
TRBJ2-3	.	14	TRBV7-9	.	CASSYLRDRDTQYF	TGTGCCAGCAGCTACTTGCGGGATCGGGATACGCAGTATTTT
TRBJ2-7	.	15	TRBV9	.	CASSVTGAPSYEQYF	TGTGCCAGCAGCGTTACAGGAGCCCCGTCCTACGAGCAGTACTTC
TRBJ1-4	TRBD1	16	TRBV24-1	.	CATSDPGGQGPEKLFF	TGTGCCACCAGTGACCCAGGGGGACAGGGGCCTGAAAAACTGTTTTTT
TRBJ2-3	TRBD2	16	TRBV15	.	CATSRDGGEGTDTQYF	TGTGCCACCAGCAGAGATGGGGGGGAGGGCACAGATACGCAGTATTTT
TRBJ1-5	.	16	TRBV6-1	.	CASSEYTVPSNQPQHF	TGTGCCAGCAGTGAATACACAGTCCCTAGCAATCAGCCCCAGCATTTT
TRBJ2-2	TRBD1	15	TRBV7-9	.	CATGPGQGGTGELFF	TGTGCCACAGGCCCGGGACAGGGAGGCACCGGGGAGCTGTTTTTT
TRBJ1-1	.	10	TRBV6-5	.	CASVSSGAFF	TGTGCCAGCGTGTCGTCCGGAGCTTTCTTT
TRBJ2-7	.	13	TRBV5-1	.	CASSLGLYYEQYF	TGCGCCAGCAGCTTGGGACTATACTACGAGCAGTACTTC
TRBJ1-4	.	16	TRBV5-8	.	CASSLKGQGLSNSLFF	TGTGCCAGCAGCCTTAAGGGACAAGGTCTTTCTAATTCTCTGTTTTTT
TRBJ2-1	.	12	TRBV12-3/TRBV12-4	.	CASSLFVNEQFF	TGTGCCAGCAGTTTATTCGTTAATGAGCAGTTCTTC
TRBJ2-1	TRBD2	18	TRBV7-2	.	CASSLFPITSGGGDEQFF	TGTGCCAGCAGCTTATTTCCAATAACTAGCGGGGGAGGGGATGAGCAGTTCTTC
TRBJ2-7	.	13	TRBV25-1	.	CASSRGSSYEQYF	TGTGCCAGCAGTAGGGGTTCCTCCTACGAGCAGTACTTC
TRBJ1-1	.	15	TRBV5-1	.	CASSSPKDRNTEAFF	TGCGCCAGCAGCTCCCCAAAGGACAGGAACACTGAAGCTTTCTTT
TRBJ2-7	TRBD1	16	TRBV18	.	CASSPQPGQGSYEQYF	TGTGCCAGCTCACCACAGCCGGGACAGGGGTCTTACGAGCAGTACTTC
TRBJ1-5	TRBD1	16	TRBV6-6	.	CASSYAQGARAQPQHF	TGTGCCAGCAGTTACGCTCAGGGGGCGAGGGCTCAGCCCCAGCATTTT
TRBJ2-3	TRBD2	16	TRBV28	.	CASSEAIAGSTDTQYF	TGTGCCAGCAGTGAGGCGATAGCGGGCAGCACAGATACGCAGTATTTT
TRBJ1-1	.	15	TRBV4-2	.	CASSQGLRGSGEAFF	TGTGCCAGCAGCCAAGGCTTACGGGGAAGCGGTGAAGCTTTCTTT
TRBJ2-1	.	19	TRBV27	few	CASSPGGFEGTPPYNEQFF	TGTGCCAGCAGTCCCGGAGGTTTTGAGGGGACACCCCCTTACAATGAGCAGTTCTTC
TRBJ1-1	.	14	TRBV7-6	many	CASSLQEISTEAFF	TGTGCCAGCAGCTTACAAGAGATAAGCACTGAAGCTTTCTTT
TRBJ2-7	TRBD1	15	TRBV7-2	.	CASSIMDRGRYEQYF	TGTGCCAGCAGCATCATGGACAGGGGGCGATACGAGCAGTACTTC
TRBJ2-3	.	13	TRBV14	.	CASSQGAAATQYF	TGTGCCAGCAGCCAAGGAGCGGCCGCCACGCAGTATTTT
TRBJ1-6	.	14	TRBV19	.	CASKTGSYNSPLHF	TGTGCCAGTAAAACGGGCTCCTATAATTCACCCCTCCACTTT
TRBJ1-2	.	11	TRBV21-1	.	CASSKAQGYTF	TGTGCCAGCAGCAAAGCACAGGGCTACACCTTC
TRBJ2-4	TRBD2	14	TRBV7-2	.	CASSFTSGSGIQYF	TGTGCCAGCAGCTTCACGAGCGGGAGCGGCATTCAGTACTTC
TRBJ1-2	TRBD1	15	TRBV2	.	CASSARTGSHYGYTF	TGTGCCAGCAGTGCTAGGACAGGCAGCCACTATGGCTACACCTTC
TRBJ2-5	TRBD1	14	TRBV24-1	.	CATRDTGQQETQYF	TGTGCCACCAGAGATACGGGACAGCAAGAGACCCAGTACTTC
TRBJ1-4	TRBD1	17	TRBV5-1	.	CASSFQPTGSTNEKLFF	TGCGCCAGCAGCTTTCAACCGACAGGGTCCACTAATGAAAAACTGTTTTTT